This T cell receptor (beta chain) was captured in a study of CD8 T cells in Susac syndrome (dated by TCRdb to between 2018 and 2020). For the study in its entirety: The study used repertoire sequencing to test whether antigen drove CD8+ T cell activation and differentiation in Susac syndrome.

After removal of 5 bases from V and 3 bases from J, the junction retains 7 bases not matched to a gene. CDR1 and CDR2 (LGHNT, FRNRAP) derive from the germline V gene. Reading from cysteine to phenylalanine, the CDR3 counts 15 amino acids. This entry keeps only the CDR3 DNA: 45 bases, framed from base 1. About this clonotype itself: Its cognate antigen has yet to be identified. Base qualities are not recorded, but no much larger clone differs from it by a single base.

Peripheral blood CD8+ and CD4+ T cells from healthy donors, Susac syndrome patients and multiple sclerosis patients were profiled using high-throughput TCR beta sequencing. Multiple sclerosis controls were treatment-naive patients with stable or active relapsing-remitting disease fulfilling revised McDonald criteria. Bulk CD8+ and CD4+ T cells were purified by magnetic negative isolation, whereas CD8+ TEMRA cells were enriched by FACS. Blood was collected in EDTA tubes and processed within 24 hours, with PBMCs isolated through density gradient centrifugation. PBMCs destined for TCR sequencing were cryopreserved in liquid nitrogen and later thawed in a 37 °C water bath. The sorted or isolated CD4+, CD8+ and CD8+ TEMRA cells had a purity of 90% or higher. RNA was extracted using the RNeasy kit, and 0.5 to 1 microgram was reverse transcribed with random hexamers. TCR beta CDR3 regions were amplified with the immunoSEQ multiplex PCR assay covering 54 Vbeta and 13 Jbeta segments. PCR amplification bias was corrected using a synthetic template baseline for primer optimization and computational correction. As for the authors' bioinformatics: Reads were annotated to V, D and J genes according to IMGT and were analyzed with immunoSEQ Analyzer, with only productive sequences retained. To calculate clonality, Shannon entropy was normalized by log2 of the number of productive unique sequences and then subtracted from one. Public and private clones were assessed among the 100 most prevalent clones of each patient and control. Susac-specific clones were defined as absent from healthy and MS cohorts, around 980 published viral clones and other ImmuneACCESS disease sequences. TCRdb reworked the public reads: Q25 trimming with fastp, MiXCR clone assembly, productive beta chains retained. Merged by CDR3 protein, the rows form single entries marked with the most common genes and DNA. What appears here as the V and J calls and clone size reflects TCRdb's work, not the paper's. The sample has hundreds of thousands of distinct CDR3 sequences on record, approximately 92% of them singletons. The ten most abundant clones make up approximately 0.072% of the sample.

Paper-wide results and their limitations: The number of individuals in the TCR sequencing and HLA analysis was recognized as being relatively small.

Sequencing was performed on CD4+ T cells from PBMCs. This receptor was identified in a human donor with multiple sclerosis. The rearranged segments are TRBV12-5 and TRBJ1-3; 7 central bases correspond to TRBD1. CDR3 protein: CASGIEDRFGNTIYF. The DNA reads TGTGCTAGTGGTATAGAGGACAGGTTTGGAAACACCATATATTTT.